These 13 T cell receptor beta chains were sequenced from one sample in a study of shared clonotypes between healthy human individuals. Repertoires were generated with immunoSEQ multiplex PCR, while TCRdb's copy carries only in-frame clones and drops some. The sample lists about 1.9 million clones; about 93% were seen once. Cells designated naive CD8 were CD45RO-negative and were positively selected for CCR7, with terminally differentiated effector memory CD45RA+ cells excluded. Sequencing input: naive CD8+ T cells from PBMCs. The receptors here all came from a man aged 18 to 30 in good health. Some clones in this sample may be carry-over from other donors' samples.

In the case of this clone: Other DNA sequences in this sample translate to the same CDR3. The gene calls are TRBV5-5 and TRBJ1-5; 8 bases agree with TRBD1. The J segment lost 1 base and the V segment lost 0 bases, leaving 0 bases of the junction unmatched. CDR3 size: 15 residues. CDR1 and CDR2 from the germline V gene are SGHKS and YYEKEE (reference sequence). The CDR3 is CASSLDRGSNQPQHF. In nucleotides, the CDR3 is TGTGCCAGCAGCTTGGACAGGGGGAGCAATCAGCCCCAGCATTTT.

V gene TRBV9 combines with J gene TRBJ2-7; D unclear. V was clipped by 4 bases and J by 5 bases, with 13 bases between them. CDR3 size: 13 residues. Germline CDR1 is SGDLS and CDR2 is YYNGEE. The CDR3 nucleotides are TGTGCCAGCAGCCTCTTTGAGATGAACGAGCAGTACTTC. This codes for CASSLFEMNEQYF. Drawing the rest from reference TRBV9 and TRBJ2-7, the complete variable domain is DSGVTQTPKHLITATGQRVTLRCSPRSGDLSVYWYQQSLDQGLQFLIQYYNGEERAKGNILERFSAQQFPDLHSELNLSSLELGDSALYFCASSLFEMNEQYFGPGTRLTVT.

A remark on this clone: Within the sample, other DNA sequences also encode this same CDR3. This sequence joins TRBV9 and TRBJ2-1; a weak D match, TRBD2 (5 bases). Per the germline V gene, CDR1 is SGDLS and CDR2 is YYNGEE. This CDR3 has 12 residues. Trimming pared 4 bases from V and 6 bases from J, leaving 8 bases between. This CDR3 is CASSPSGNEQFF. CDR3 DNA: TGTGCCAGCAGCCCCAGCGGCAATGAGCAGTTCTTC.

As DNA, the CDR3 is TGTGCCAGCAGTTTGTGGGCGGGACAGGGATATATTCCTACCTACAATGAGCAGTTCTTC. Protein sequence: CASSLWAGQGYIPTYNEQFF. V gene TRBV27 combines with J gene TRBJ2-1; 9 bases align to TRBD1. CDR1 MNHEY and CDR2 SMNVEV come from the germline V gene (reference sequence). The CDR3 sequence is 20 residues long. The V gene end was trimmed by 3 bases and the J gene end by 2 bases; junction bases not matched to a gene: 17.

The chain combines TRBV10-3 with TRBJ2-5, with D tentatively TRBD1 or TRBD2 (5 bases each). Germline CDR1 is ENHRY and CDR2 is SYGVKD. CDR3 length equals 16 residues. V lost 2 bases and J 2 bases, leaving 15 bases between the germline ends. The CDR3 region is CAISEDSFEGQETQYF. Here the CDR3 DNA reads TGTGCCATCAGTGAGGACAGTTTTGAGGGGCAAGAGACCCAGTACTTC.

The table lists this clone with a count of one. This sequence joins TRBV11-2 and TRBJ2-1; D may match TRBD1 or TRBD2 (5 bases each). Germline values: CDR1 SGHAT, CDR2 FQNNGV. V was shortened by 5 bases and J by 0 bases, with 14 bases between the two germline ends. The CDR3 has 16 amino acids. The CDR3 nucleotides read TGTGCCAGCAGCAGGGGAGTGGACCGCTCCTACAATGAGCAGTTCTTC. Amino acids: CASSRGVDRSYNEQFF.

The V and J genes are TRBV28 and TRBJ2-7; D is possibly TRBD1 or TRBD2 (5 bases each). CDR3 length equals 13 residues. Germline lookup yields CDR1 MDHEN and CDR2 SYDVKM. Deletions cut 10 bases from V and 4 bases from J, with 17 bases between. The CDR3 loop reads CATSAGRGYEQYF. CDR3 in DNA: TGTGCCACTTCGGCAGGGAGAGGTTACGAGCAGTACTTC.

The chain employs TRBV28 and TRBJ2-7, with D hard to call. Between the trimmed V and J ends, which lost 4 bases and 7 bases, there was a span of 11 bases. Per the germline V gene, CDR1 is MDHEN and CDR2 is SYDVKM. The CDR3 has 12 amino acids. The CDR3 DNA reads TGTGCCAGCAGTTACCCCACCGGTGAGCAGTACTTC. Protein: CASSYPTGEQYF.

Regarding this clone: Other DNA variants within this sample encode the same CDR3. This chain uses TRBV5-4 with TRBJ2-7; the match to TRBD2 covers 13 bases. Germline V CDR1 and CDR2: SGHNT, YYREEE (reference sequence). The CDR3 sequence is 14 residues long. The ends lost 3 bases at V and 4 bases at J; junction bases unmatched: 1. The CDR3 sequence is CASSSGLAGYEQYF. The CDR3 nucleotides are TGTGCCAGCAGCTCGGGACTAGCGGGGTACGAGCAGTACTTC.

The chain combines TRBV15 with TRBJ2-7, with 8 bases lining up with TRBD1. This CDR3 spans 15 amino acids. CDR1 is LNHNV, CDR2 YYDKDF, per germline (reference sequence). The ends lost 5 bases at V and 4 bases at J; junction bases unmatched: 10. CDR3 residues: CATSRGQGGSYEQYF. In DNA form, the CDR3 reads TGTGCCACCAGCCGAGGACAGGGTGGTTCGTACGAGCAGTACTTC.

This clone appeared once. This chain links TRBV2 with TRBJ1-3; D is perhaps TRBD1 (5 bases). The CDR3 extends over 13 amino acids. Germline V gives CDR1 SNHLY, CDR2 FYNNEI. V lost 3 bases and J lost 2, with 5 bases in between. CDR3 sequence: CASSEGPGNTIYF. In DNA form, the CDR3 reads TGTGCCAGCAGTGAGGGACCTGGAAACACCATATATTTT. The full variable domain, rest sourced from reference TRBV2 and TRBJ1-3, is EPEVTQTPSHQVTQMGQEVILRCVPISNHLYFYWYRQILGQKVEFLVSFYNNEISEKSEIFDDQFSVERPDGSNFTLKIRSTKLEDSAMYFCASSEGPGNTIYFGEGSWLTVV.

This chain links TRBV6-4 with TRBJ2-5; D might be TRBD1 (6 bases). CDR1 and CDR2 from the germline V gene are MRHNA and SNTAGT. Trimming left V 7 bases short and J 0 bases short, with 12 bases between. This CDR3 is 14 amino acids long. CDR3 in DNA: TGTGCCAGCACCAACGGGACACACCAAGAGACCCAGTACTTC. Amino acid sequence: CASTNGTHQETQYF.

J is TRBJ2-1 and V is TRBV5-1; unclear D gene. The CDR3 is 15 amino acids. V was pared by 1 base and J by 6 bases, with 14 bases between. Germline assignment: CDR1 SGHRS and CDR2 YFSETQ. CDR3 in amino acids: CASSLLGLRSNEQFF. In DNA, the CDR3 is TGCGCCAGCAGCTTGCTGGGCCTACGATCCAATGAGCAGTTCTTC. Combining the CDR3 with reference TRBV5-1 and TRBJ2-1 gives the whole variable domain KAGVTQTPRYLIKTRGQQVTLSCSPISGHRSVSWYQQTPGQGLQFLFEYFSETQRNKGNFPGRFSGRQFSNSRSEMNVSTLELGDSALYLCASSLLGLRSNEQFFGPGTRLTVL.